These T cell receptor beta chains were read from a single sample in a study of blood T cell repertoires in COVID-19. Assay used: immunoSEQ multiplex PCR; TCRdb lists only in-frame clones, some missing. This table holds about 210,000 clones, about 88% found once. Sequenced sample: peripheral blood. The receptor set was obtained from a woman older than 75 with acute or convalescent COVID-19. The CDR3 runs from the conserved cysteine through the conserved F or W. D genes are given only for firm matches. A row's size may be missing; if present it is once, few, many or a size class.

V	size	J	D	CDR3	DNA
TRBV11-2	.	TRBJ1-3	.	CASSSRGSGSGNTIYF	TGTGCCAGCAGCTCCCGAGGCTCCGGCTCTGGAAACACCATATATTTT
TRBV28	.	TRBJ2-3	TRBD2	CASSLTSGSPPDTQYF	TGTGCCAGCAGTTTAACTAGCGGCTCCCCCCCAGATACGCAGTATTTT
TRBV6-5	once	TRBJ1-4	.	CASSSGGAYEKLFF	TGTGCCAGCAGTTCGGGGGGGGCTTATGAAAAACTGTTTTTT
TRBV14	once	TRBJ2-1	.	CASSPLRGQNNEQFF	TGTGCCAGCAGCCCGCTCCGAGGACAGAACAATGAGCAGTTCTTC
TRBV5-1	.	TRBJ2-7	.	CASSPDSGEQYF	TGCGCCAGCAGCCCGGACTCGGGGGAGCAGTACTTC
TRBV2	once	TRBJ1-1	.	CASSGGRGSGDLPEAFF	TGTGCCAGCAGTGGAGGCAGGGGTTCAGGGGATCTTCCTGAAGCTTTCTTT
TRBV28	.	TRBJ1-1	.	CASTPIRVTEAFF	TGTGCCAGCACCCCCATCCGGGTTACTGAAGCTTTCTTT
TRBV18	.	TRBJ1-1	.	CASSRTGTPALWGNTEAFF	TGTGCCAGCTCTAGGACCGGGACACCAGCTCTCTGGGGGAACACTGAAGCTTTCTTT
TRBV20-1	.	TRBJ2-7	TRBD1	CSASISQGAGEQYF	TGCAGTGCTAGTATTTCACAGGGGGCAGGGGAGCAGTACTTC
TRBV4-3	once	TRBJ2-5	.	CASSQDPRETQYF	TGCGCCAGCAGCCAAGATCCGCGAGAGACCCAGTACTTC
TRBV9	.	TRBJ2-5	.	CASSPQLWAETQYF	TGTGCCAGCAGCCCCCAGCTGTGGGCGGAGACCCAGTACTTC
TRBV19	.	TRBJ1-2	.	CAAYRVSDGYTF	TGTGCCGCCTACAGGGTTTCGGATGGCTACACCTTC
TRBV7-9	.	TRBJ2-2	TRBD2	CASSFSTLAERIQGELFF	TGTGCCAGCAGCTTCTCAACCCTAGCGGAACGGATCCAGGGGGAGCTGTTTTTT
TRBV6-2/TRBV6-3	.	TRBJ1-5	.	CASSGIGGGASNQPQHF	TGTGCCAGCAGTGGAATCGGCGGGGGGGCAAGCAATCAGCCCCAGCATTTT
TRBV11-3	.	TRBJ2-1	TRBD2	CASSRTSEHEQFF	TGTGCCAGCAGCCGGACTAGCGAACACGAGCAGTTCTTC
TRBV7-2	.	TRBJ1-1	TRBD1	CASSLTGQLEAFF	TGTGCCAGCAGCTTAACGGGACAGCTTGAAGCTTTCTTT
TRBV21-1	.	TRBJ2-5	.	CASSKALWASQETQYF	TGTGCCAGCAGCAAAGCGCTTTGGGCTTCTCAAGAGACCCAGTACTTC
TRBV14	.	TRBJ2-7	.	CASSQVSGIEQYF	TGTGCCAGCAGCCAAGTATCGGGGATCGAGCAGTACTTC
TRBV15	.	TRBJ1-2	.	CATSRGNRVKDYGYTF	TGTGCCACCAGCAGAGGGAACAGGGTTAAGGACTATGGCTACACCTTC
TRBV18	.	TRBJ2-3	TRBD1	CASSRTGYTDTQYF	TGTGCCAGCTCACGGACAGGGTACACAGATACGCAGTATTTT
TRBV6-2/TRBV6-3	.	TRBJ1-5	.	CASSYLNSNQPQHF	TGTGCCAGCAGTTACTTAAATAGCAATCAGCCCCAGCATTTT
TRBV9	.	TRBJ2-7	TRBD2	CASSVAGSGSGEQYF	TGTGCCAGCAGCGTAGCGGGTAGCGGGAGTGGAGAGCAGTACTTC
TRBV7-7	.	TRBJ2-5	.	CASSFGREETQYF	TGTGCTAGCAGCTTCGGGAGAGAAGAGACCCAGTACTTC
TRBV7-2	.	TRBJ1-5	TRBD1	CASSFSGGSNQPQHF	TGTGCCAGCAGCTTTTCAGGGGGGAGCAATCAGCCCCAGCATTTT
TRBV6-6	.	TRBJ1-1	TRBD1	CASSPGQGVPEAFF	TGTGCCAGCAGTCCTGGACAGGGGGTCCCTGAAGCTTTCTTT
TRBV19	.	TRBJ2-3	.	CASSDFRSTDTQYF	TGTGCCAGTAGCGATTTCAGGAGCACAGATACGCAGTATTTT
TRBV10-3	.	TRBJ1-1	.	CAISPNTGQNTEAFF	TGTGCCATCAGTCCCAATACCGGACAAAACACTGAAGCTTTCTTT
TRBV7-2	.	TRBJ1-2	.	CASSPKRGGLNYGYTF	TGTGCCAGCAGCCCCAAGCGGGGGGGTCTAAACTATGGCTACACCTTC
TRBV10-2	.	TRBJ1-2	.	CASSALSGKLAYGYTF	TGCGCCAGCAGTGCTCTATCAGGGAAGTTAGCCTATGGCTACACCTTC
TRBV7-3	once	TRBJ2-7	.	CASSLRGGADYEQYF	TGTGCCAGCAGCTTAAGGGGCGGCGCGGACTACGAGCAGTACTTC
TRBV10-3	.	TRBJ1-2	.	CAISESGYGYTF	TGTGCCATCAGTGAATCCGGCTATGGCTACACCTTC
TRBV5-4	.	TRBJ2-1	.	CASSSWQGRTNEQFF	TGTGCCAGCAGCTCTTGGCAGGGGCGGACCAATGAGCAGTTCTTC
TRBV27	.	TRBJ2-5	TRBD1	CAIPTGGPQETQYF	TGTGCCATCCCGACAGGGGGGCCACAAGAGACCCAGTACTTC
TRBV4-3	.	TRBJ1-4	.	CASSRTGGANEKLFF	TGCGCCAGCAGCCGAACAGGAGGGGCTAATGAAAAACTGTTTTTT
TRBV28	.	TRBJ1-3	.	CASSLSTPGGRGNTIYF	TGTGCCAGCAGTTTAAGCACCCCGGGGGGGAGGGGAAACACCATATATTTT
TRBV19	.	TRBJ1-2	TRBD1	CASCPTGTGIIYGYTF	TGTGCCAGTTGTCCTACCGGGACAGGGATTATTTATGGCTACACCTTC
TRBV9	.	TRBJ2-1	TRBD2	CASSVGSSGSYNEQFF	TGTGCCAGCAGCGTAGGATCGAGCGGGAGCTACAATGAGCAGTTCTTC
TRBV6-2/TRBV6-3	.	TRBJ2-4	.	CASSSSGQARGNIQYF	TGTGCCAGCAGTTCATCCGGCCAAGCGCGAGGAAACATTCAGTACTTC
TRBV2	.	TRBJ1-5	.	CASSEEAAGGQPQHF	TGTGCCAGCAGTGAAGAAGCGGCCGGGGGGCAGCCCCAGCATTTT
TRBV7-2	once	TRBJ2-3	TRBD1	CASSPRQGNTDTQYF	TGTGCCAGCAGCCCCAGACAGGGTAACACAGATACGCAGTATTTT
TRBV27	.	TRBJ2-2	TRBD1	CASSKWTGETGELFF	TGTGCCAGCAGTAAATGGACAGGGGAAACCGGGGAGCTGTTTTTT
TRBV29-1	.	TRBJ2-7	.	CSVGQASYEQYF	TGCAGCGTTGGCCAGGCCTCCTACGAGCAGTACTTC
TRBV5-1	.	TRBJ2-1	.	CASSLEGLSRDLYPHEQFF	TGCGCCAGCAGCTTGGAGGGTTTGTCGCGGGACCTGTATCCCCATGAGCAGTTCTTC
TRBV5-1	.	TRBJ2-2	.	CASSFAGQITGELFF	TGCGCCAGCAGCTTTGCGGGACAGATCACCGGGGAGCTGTTTTTT
TRBV4-2	once	TRBJ2-3	TRBD2	CASSRRTSGGTDTQYF	TGTGCCAGCAGCAGACGGACTAGCGGAGGCACAGATACGCAGTATTTT
TRBV11-2	.	TRBJ1-4	.	CASSATLGVTNEKLFF	TGTGCCAGCAGCGCCACGCTTGGAGTGACTAATGAAAAACTGTTTTTT
TRBV28	.	TRBJ2-1	TRBD2	CASSSGGLAGVENEQFF	TGTGCCAGCAGTTCAGGAGGCTTAGCGGGAGTCGAGAATGAGCAGTTCTTC
TRBV7-2	.	TRBJ1-2	.	CASSLGGGFYDYGYTF	TGTGCCAGCAGCTTAGGAGGGGGTTTCTATGACTATGGCTACACCTTC
TRBV6-2/TRBV6-3	once	TRBJ1-4	TRBD1	CASSYSAGTVNEKLFF	TGTGCCAGCAGTTACTCCGCCGGGACAGTTAATGAAAAACTGTTTTTT
TRBV27	.	TRBJ2-1	TRBD2	CASSPGLAESYNEQFF	TGTGCCAGCAGTCCGGGACTAGCGGAATCCTACAATGAGCAGTTCTTC
TRBV7-9	.	TRBJ2-2	TRBD2	CASSQTSPRGTGELFF	TGTGCCAGCAGCCAGACTAGCCCGAGAGGGACCGGGGAGCTGTTTTTT
TRBV5-1	.	TRBJ2-5	.	CASSPTGIQETQYF	TGCGCCAGCAGCCCGACCGGGATTCAAGAGACCCAGTACTTC
TRBV7-2	.	TRBJ2-3	TRBD2	CASSYDGRAIDTQYF	TGTGCCAGCAGCTATGACGGGAGGGCCATAGATACGCAGTATTTT